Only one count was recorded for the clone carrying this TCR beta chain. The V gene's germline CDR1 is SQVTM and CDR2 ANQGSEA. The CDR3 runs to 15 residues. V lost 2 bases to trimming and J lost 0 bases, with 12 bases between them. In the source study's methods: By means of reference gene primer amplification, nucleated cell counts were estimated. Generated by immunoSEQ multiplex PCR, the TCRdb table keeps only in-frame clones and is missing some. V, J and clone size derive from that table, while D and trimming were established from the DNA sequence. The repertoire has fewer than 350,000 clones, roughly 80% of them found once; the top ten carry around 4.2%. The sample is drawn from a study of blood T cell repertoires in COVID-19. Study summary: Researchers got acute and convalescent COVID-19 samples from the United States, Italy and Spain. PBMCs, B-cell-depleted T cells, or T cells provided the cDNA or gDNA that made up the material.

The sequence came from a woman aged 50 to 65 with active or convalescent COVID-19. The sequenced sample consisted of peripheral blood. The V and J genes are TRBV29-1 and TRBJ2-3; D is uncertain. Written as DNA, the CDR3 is TGCAGCGTTGAACGGTCAGTGGGCAGCACAGATACGCAGTATTTT. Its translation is CSVERSVGSTDTQYF.